This is a list of T cell receptor beta chains from one sample in a study of T cell responses to AZD1222 COVID-19 vaccine. The protocol was immunoSEQ multiplex PCR, while the TCRdb copy is restricted to in-frame clones and leaves out a portion. The profile covers about 180,000 clones, with roughly 91% appearing a single time and approximately 26% taken by the ten largest. Specimen: peripheral blood, collected 28 days after the second AZD1222 dose. The receptors derive from an adult who received the AZD1222 COVID-19 vaccine. Both conserved end residues are part of each CDR3. A D gene is named only where the DNA matches it firmly. Clone size, where shown, is once, few, many, or a class for clones that have expanded.

v_gene,j_gene,abundance,d_gene,CDR3nt,CDR3aa
TRBV19,TRBJ1-5,.,.,TGTGCCAGTACGTGGGCAGATAGCAATCAGCCCCAGCATTTT,CASTWADSNQPQHF
TRBV29-1,TRBJ1-5,.,.,TGCAGCGCCCGGAAGACGGTCAATCAGCCCCAGCATTTT,CSARKTVNQPQHF
TRBV7-3,TRBJ2-3,.,TRBD1,TGTGCCAGCAGCCCAGGGGGTGAGAGGACGGATACGCAGTATTTT,CASSPGGERTDTQYF
TRBV19,TRBJ2-5,.,.,TGTGCCAGTAGTATGTCTGCGACCCAGTACTTC,CASSMSATQYF
TRBV10-3,TRBJ2-3,.,TRBD2,TGTGCCATCAGTGAGTCGAGGACTAGCGCAACAGATACGCAGTATTTT,CAISESRTSATDTQYF
TRBV7-2,TRBJ1-5,.,TRBD1,TGTGCCAGCAGCCCGACCAACAGGGGGCGGAATCAGCCCCAGCATTTT,CASSPTNRGRNQPQHF
TRBV28,TRBJ1-6,.,.,TGTGCCAGCAGTTTTGGCGGGGTACCCCTCCACTTT,CASSFGGVPLHF
TRBV18,TRBJ2-7,.,.,TGTGCCAGCTCACCACCTAGTACTTCCTCTCGGGGCGAGCAGTACTTC,CASSPPSTSSRGEQYF
TRBV29-1,TRBJ1-1,.,.,TGCAGCGCGACCGACGGTACCCGCCTCATGAACACTGAAGCTTTCTTT,CSATDGTRLMNTEAFF
TRBV28,TRBJ1-2,.,TRBD1,TGTGCCAGCAGTTTTAAGGGGGCGCGTAGGTATGGCTACACCTTC,CASSFKGARRYGYTF
TRBV28,TRBJ1-2,.,TRBD1,TGTGCCAGCAGTCCACCCGGGACAGCGGGCTACTATGGCTACACCTTC,CASSPPGTAGYYGYTF
TRBV5-1,TRBJ2-2,.,.,TGCGCCAGCAGCACCCCTAGCAGGGGCCAACCCGGGGAGCTGTTTTTT,CASSTPSRGQPGELFF
TRBV27,TRBJ2-7,.,.,TGTGCCAGCAGTAGGCAGGGGGACTTCTACGAGCAGTACTTC,CASSRQGDFYEQYF
TRBV6-2/TRBV6-3,TRBJ2-5,once,.,TGTGCCAGCAGTTACTCGGCCAGCTGGGGAGAGACCCAGTACTTC,CASSYSASWGETQYF
TRBV5-6,TRBJ2-3,.,.,TGTGCCAGCAGCTTGGGAGGTGGGGCGATAGATACGCAGTATTTT,CASSLGGGAIDTQYF
TRBV7-8,TRBJ1-4,.,TRBD1,TGTGCCAGCAGCACCCTGACAGGGGCCGGTGAAAAACTGTTTTTT,CASSTLTGAGEKLFF
TRBV19,TRBJ2-5,.,TRBD1,TGTGCCAGTAGTCCTCGGGACAGGGGGGAAACGAAGACCCAGTACTTC,CASSPRDRGETKTQYF
TRBV2,TRBJ1-2,.,.,TGTGCCAGCAGTGAACCCCGACAGCGCAACTATGGCTACACCTTC,CASSEPRQRNYGYTF
TRBV9,TRBJ2-7,few,TRBD1,TGTGCCAGCAGCGCCGGGACAGGGGTACTCTACGAGCAGTACTTC,CASSAGTGVLYEQYF
TRBV4-1,TRBJ2-7,.,.,TGCGCCAGCAGCCCTCAGGCCAACAGGGTTATAAGCGAGCAGTACTTC,CASSPQANRVISEQYF
TRBV9,TRBJ2-7,few,.,TGTGCCAGCAGCGTAGGACAGGTGGGATCCCCCTACGAGCAGTACTTC,CASSVGQVGSPYEQYF
TRBV9,TRBJ2-2,.,.,TGTGCCAGCAGCTCAGGACTGGCGATCACCGGGGAGCTGTTTTTT,CASSSGLAITGELFF
TRBV5-1,TRBJ1-6,few,.,TGCGCCAGCAGCCCCGCAGGGAGGGGGGGAAATTCACCCCTCCACTTT,CASSPAGRGGNSPLHF
TRBV5-4,TRBJ2-2,.,.,TGTGCCAGCGCCCGGGTTGATTCCGGGGAGCTGTTTTTT,CASARVDSGELFF
TRBV18,TRBJ2-2,.,.,TGTGCCAGCTCACCAGGGGCCCTGAACACCGGGGAGCTGTTTTTT,CASSPGALNTGELFF
TRBV7-8,TRBJ1-1,few,TRBD1,TGTGCCAGCAGCCCCCGGGACAGCCCTCCCGCTGAAGCTTTCTTT,CASSPRDSPPAEAFF
TRBV25-1,TRBJ1-2,.,.,TGTGCCAGCCGGGACCGCCTCTATGGCTACACCTTC,CASRDRLYGYTF
TRBV6-2/TRBV6-3,TRBJ2-5,.,TRBD1,TGTGCCAGCAGTCATACAGGGGGTCAAGAGACCCAGTACTTC,CASSHTGGQETQYF
TRBV6-5,TRBJ1-6,.,.,TGTGCCAGCAGTTACTCTGGACTGAATAATTCACCCCTCCACTTT,CASSYSGLNNSPLHF
TRBV27,TRBJ1-5,.,TRBD1,TGTGCCAGCAGTCCCGGGACAGGGACCAATCAGCCCCAGCATTTT,CASSPGTGTNQPQHF
TRBV7-2,TRBJ2-7,.,.,TGTGCCAGCAGCTTAGGTACAGGCACCTACGAGCAGTACTTC,CASSLGTGTYEQYF
TRBV7-9,TRBJ2-7,.,TRBD2,TGTGCCAGCAGCCTCCCCCGAAGCGGGGGGGGGAGCTCCTACGAGCAGTACTTC,CASSLPRSGGGSSYEQYF
TRBV6-1,TRBJ1-5,.,.,TGTGCCAGCAGTGAAGCAGGGCCCCAGCATTTT,CASSEAGPQHF
TRBV28,TRBJ2-7,.,TRBD1,TGTGCCAGCAGTTTGGAATACAGGGGCCCCTACGAGCAGTACTTC,CASSLEYRGPYEQYF
TRBV18,TRBJ2-7,.,TRBD1,TGTGCCAGCTCACCGGGACAGGTGATCTACGAGCAGTACTTC,CASSPGQVIYEQYF
TRBV30,TRBJ1-1,.,.,TGTGCCTGGAGTGTACCGCAGGAGAGAGCTTTCTTT,CAWSVPQERAFF
TRBV5-1,TRBJ2-4,.,.,TGCGCCAGCAGCTTGAGGTCCGGCACGGAAAACATTCAGTACTTC,CASSLRSGTENIQYF
TRBV29-1,TRBJ1-1,once,TRBD1,TGCAGCGGAGGGACAGGAGAAGCTTTCTTT,CSGGTGEAFF
TRBV6-2/TRBV6-3,TRBJ1-1,.,.,TGTGCCAGCAGTCAGGGGACTGAAGCTTTCTTT,CASSQGTEAFF
TRBV5-6,TRBJ2-1,.,.,TGTGCCAGCAGACAAAGGGGGCGCGGGAGCAATGAGCAGTTCTTC,CASRQRGRGSNEQFF
TRBV11-2,TRBJ1-6,.,TRBD1,TGTGCCAGCAGCTTTCCGGGACAGGGTGGGAGCTCCTATAATTCACCCCTCCACTTT,CASSFPGQGGSSYNSPLHF
TRBV28,TRBJ1-1,once,.,TGTGCCAGCAGTTTGGAGAGGGTAGCTTTCTTT,CASSLERVAFF
TRBV15,TRBJ2-7,once,TRBD2,TGTGCCAGTGGACTAGCGGGAGACTACGAGCAGTACTTC,CASGLAGDYEQYF
TRBV7-3,TRBJ2-3,.,.,TGTGCCAGCAGCTTAAGGAAGGGAGCAGATACGCAGTATTTT,CASSLRKGADTQYF
TRBV30,TRBJ2-3,.,.,TGTGCCTGGAGTGTAGCCGGGGCCTTGGCTACGCAGTATTTT,CAWSVAGALATQYF
TRBV6-5,TRBJ1-3,.,.,TGTGCCAGCAGCCTCGAGGCGGGAAACACCATATATTTT,CASSLEAGNTIYF
TRBV19,TRBJ1-1,.,.,TGTGCCAGTAGTACATCCGGGACACCGAACACTGAAGCTTTCTTT,CASSTSGTPNTEAFF
TRBV18,TRBJ2-1,.,.,TGTGCCAGCTCACCAGTACCCCCTCTCTCCTACAATGAGCAGTTCTTC,CASSPVPPLSYNEQFF
TRBV10-3,TRBJ2-1,few,.,TGTGCCGGGGGGGCTCTAAACTACAATGAGCAGTTCTTC,CAGGALNYNEQFF
TRBV7-7,TRBJ2-7,.,TRBD2,TGTGCTAGCAGCATTAGCGGGAGGCCCTACGAGCAGTACTTC,CASSISGRPYEQYF
TRBV28,TRBJ1-2,.,.,TGTGCCAGCAGTTTGAACAGTTTCAACTATGGCTACACCTTC,CASSLNSFNYGYTF
TRBV30,TRBJ2-7,.,.,TGTGCCTGGAGTCGATATAGCGCTAGCTCCTACGAGCAGTACTTC,CAWSRYSASSYEQYF
TRBV5-4,TRBJ1-2,.,.,TGTGCCAGCAGACAACAGGGTGAGGGCTCCTATGGCTACACCTTC,CASRQQGEGSYGYTF